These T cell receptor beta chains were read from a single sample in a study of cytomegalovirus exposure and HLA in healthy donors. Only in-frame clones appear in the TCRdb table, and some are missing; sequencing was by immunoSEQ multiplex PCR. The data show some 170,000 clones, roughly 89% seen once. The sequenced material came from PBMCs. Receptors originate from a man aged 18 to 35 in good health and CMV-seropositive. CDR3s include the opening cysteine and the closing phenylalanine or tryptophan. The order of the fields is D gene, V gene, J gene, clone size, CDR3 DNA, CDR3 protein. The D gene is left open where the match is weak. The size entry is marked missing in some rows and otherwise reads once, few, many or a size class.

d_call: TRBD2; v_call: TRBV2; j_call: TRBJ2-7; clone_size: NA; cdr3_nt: TGTGCCAGCACTCTCAGCAGCGGGATTAACTACGAGCAGTACTTC; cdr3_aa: CASTLSSGINYEQYF
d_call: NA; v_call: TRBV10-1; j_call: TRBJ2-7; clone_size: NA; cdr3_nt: TGCGCCAGCAGCACCGGGACTGGCACATCCTACGAGCAGTACTTC; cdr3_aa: CASSTGTGTSYEQYF
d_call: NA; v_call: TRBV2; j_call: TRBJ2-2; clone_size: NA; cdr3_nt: TGTGCCAGCAGTGAAGCGCGAGGAACGGAGCTGTTTTTT; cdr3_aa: CASSEARGTELFF
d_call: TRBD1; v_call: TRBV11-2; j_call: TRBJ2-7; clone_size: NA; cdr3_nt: TGTGCCAGCAGCTTAGATTTTCCAGGACAGGGATACGAGCAGTACTTC; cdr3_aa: CASSLDFPGQGYEQYF
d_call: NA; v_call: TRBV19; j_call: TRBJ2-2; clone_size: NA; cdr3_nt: TGTGCCAGTAGTATTTCAGGGCCGTTCGCGAACACCGGGGAGCTGTTTTTT; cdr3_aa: CASSISGPFANTGELFF
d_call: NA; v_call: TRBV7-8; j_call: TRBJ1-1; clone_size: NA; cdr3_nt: TGTGCCAGCAGCTTAGCAACAGGGAAAACTTTCTTT; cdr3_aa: CASSLATGKTFF
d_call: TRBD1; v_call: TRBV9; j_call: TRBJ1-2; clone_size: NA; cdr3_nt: TGTGCCAGCAGCGTAGGGACAGGGTCTTACGACTACACCTTC; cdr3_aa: CASSVGTGSYDYTF
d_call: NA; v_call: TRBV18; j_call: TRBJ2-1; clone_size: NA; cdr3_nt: TGTGCCAGCTCACCCCAAGATCCGGAGTCCTATATTGAGCAGTTCTTC; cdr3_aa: CASSPQDPESYIEQFF
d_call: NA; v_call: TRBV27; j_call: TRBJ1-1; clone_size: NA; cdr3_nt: TGTGCCAGCAGTTGGACAGTGTCCACTGAAGCTTTCTTT; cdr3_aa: CASSWTVSTEAFF
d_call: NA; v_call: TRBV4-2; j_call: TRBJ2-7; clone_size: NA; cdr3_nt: TGTGCCAGCAGCCAAGATTGGACCGGGAGCGTAGGGTGGGAGCAGTACTTC; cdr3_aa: CASSQDWTGSVGWEQYF
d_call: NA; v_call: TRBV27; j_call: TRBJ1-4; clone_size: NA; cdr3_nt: TGTGCCAGCAGTTTAGACAGTGCTAATGAAAAACTGTTTTTT; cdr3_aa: CASSLDSANEKLFF
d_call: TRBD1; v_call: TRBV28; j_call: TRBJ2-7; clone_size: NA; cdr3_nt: TGTGCCAGCAGTCTAAGGGGGCAGGAGTCCTACGAGCAGTACTTC; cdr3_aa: CASSLRGQESYEQYF
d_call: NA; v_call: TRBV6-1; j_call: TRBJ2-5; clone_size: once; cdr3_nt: TGTGCCAGCAGTGAACGCCGGAGCTTCCCACTGGAGACCCAGTACTTC; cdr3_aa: CASSERRSFPLETQYF
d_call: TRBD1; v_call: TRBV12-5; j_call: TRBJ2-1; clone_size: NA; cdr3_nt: TGTGCTAGTGGCTCCGGACAGGGGACGACCCTCAATGAGCAGTTCTTC; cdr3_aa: CASGSGQGTTLNEQFF
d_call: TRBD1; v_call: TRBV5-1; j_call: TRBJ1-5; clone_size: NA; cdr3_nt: TGCGCCAGCAGACCCGGACAGGGAGGGGAGCCCCAGCATTTT; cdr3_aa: CASRPGQGGEPQHF
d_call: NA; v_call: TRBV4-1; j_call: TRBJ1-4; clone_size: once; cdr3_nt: TGCGCCAGCAGCCTGGAGGGGGGGAGGGAAAAACTGTTTTTT; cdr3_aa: CASSLEGGREKLFF
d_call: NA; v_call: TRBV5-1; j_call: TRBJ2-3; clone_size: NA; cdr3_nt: TGCGCCAGCAGCTTGGGGGACTCAGATACGCAGTATTTT; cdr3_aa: CASSLGDSDTQYF
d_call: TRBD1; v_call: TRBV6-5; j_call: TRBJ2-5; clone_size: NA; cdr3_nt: TGTGCCACGGACAGGGGGCGCGGAGAGACCCAGTACTTC; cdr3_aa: CATDRGRGETQYF
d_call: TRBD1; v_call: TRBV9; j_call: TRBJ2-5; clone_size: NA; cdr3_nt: TGTGCCAGCAGCGTGGGACAGTACCAAGAGACCCAGTACTTC; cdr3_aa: CASSVGQYQETQYF
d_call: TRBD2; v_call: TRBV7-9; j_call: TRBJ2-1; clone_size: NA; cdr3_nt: TGTGCCAGCAGCTACCAACTAGCGATCCCCACCTACAATGAGCAGTTCTTC; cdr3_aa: CASSYQLAIPTYNEQFF
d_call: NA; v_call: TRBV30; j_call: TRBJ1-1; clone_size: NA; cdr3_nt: TGTGCCTGGAGTGCGGGGGGAGATCGAGGCACTGAAGCTTTCTTT; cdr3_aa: CAWSAGGDRGTEAFF
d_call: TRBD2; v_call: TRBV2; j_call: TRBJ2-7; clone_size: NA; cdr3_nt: TGTGCCAGCGTACCGGGACTAGCGATGGGGAGTAGAGCCTACGAGCAGTACTTC; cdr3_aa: CASVPGLAMGSRAYEQYF
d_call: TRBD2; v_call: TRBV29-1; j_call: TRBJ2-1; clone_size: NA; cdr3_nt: TGCAGCGTTCGACTAGCGGGAGCCTCCTACAATGAGCAGTTCTTC; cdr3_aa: CSVRLAGASYNEQFF
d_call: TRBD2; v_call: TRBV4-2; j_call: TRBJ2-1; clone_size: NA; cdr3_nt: TGTGCCAGCAGCCAGATAACTAGCGGGAGGGGTAATGAGCAGTTCTTC; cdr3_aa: CASSQITSGRGNEQFF
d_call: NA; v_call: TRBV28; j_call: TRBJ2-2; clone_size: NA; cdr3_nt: TGTGCCACCACACAGGGAAACACCGGGGAGCTGTTTTTT; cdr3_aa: CATTQGNTGELFF
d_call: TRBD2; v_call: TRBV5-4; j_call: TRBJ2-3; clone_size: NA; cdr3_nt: TGTGCCAGCAGTCCTATATCTAGCGGGAGTGGGGATACGCAGTATTTT; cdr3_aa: CASSPISSGSGDTQYF
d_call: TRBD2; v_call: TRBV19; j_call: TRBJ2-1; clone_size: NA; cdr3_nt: TGTGCCAGTTCCTTTAGCGGGAGAAGTGAGCAGTTCTTC; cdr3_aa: CASSFSGRSEQFF
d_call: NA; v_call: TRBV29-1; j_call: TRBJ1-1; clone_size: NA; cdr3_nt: TGCAGCGTTCCCATGAACACTGAAGCTTTCTTT; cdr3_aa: CSVPMNTEAFF
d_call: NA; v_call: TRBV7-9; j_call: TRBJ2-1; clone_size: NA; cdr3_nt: TGTGCCAGCAGCTTACGGGAAGGAGAGAATGAGCAGTTCTTC; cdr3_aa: CASSLREGENEQFF
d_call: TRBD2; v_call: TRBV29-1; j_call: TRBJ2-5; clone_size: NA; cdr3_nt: TGCAGCGTCAACTTAGCGGGAGAGGGACTAGAGACCCAGTACTTC; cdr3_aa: CSVNLAGEGLETQYF
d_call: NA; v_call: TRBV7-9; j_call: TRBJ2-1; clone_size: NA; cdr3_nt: TGTGCCAGCGGAGAATGGGGCAGCTACAATGAGCAGTTCTTC; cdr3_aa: CASGEWGSYNEQFF
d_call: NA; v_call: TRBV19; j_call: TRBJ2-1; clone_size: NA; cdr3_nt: TGTGCCAGTAGTATCGGTGGGGGCACGAGCGGGGTTGAGCAGTTCTTC; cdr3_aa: CASSIGGGTSGVEQFF
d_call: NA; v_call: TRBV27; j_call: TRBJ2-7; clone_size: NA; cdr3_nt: TGTGCCAGCAGTTTTAGAGGGAACATCTACGAGCAGTACTTC; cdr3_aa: CASSFRGNIYEQYF
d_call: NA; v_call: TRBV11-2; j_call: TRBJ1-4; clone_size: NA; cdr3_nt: TGTGCCAGCAGCTTAGGCGACAGGCCAACTAATGAAAAACTGTTTTTT; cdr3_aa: CASSLGDRPTNEKLFF
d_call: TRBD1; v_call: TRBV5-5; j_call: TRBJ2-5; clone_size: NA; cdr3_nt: TGTGCCAGCAGCTTGGGACAGGGTGAAGAGACCCAGTACTTC; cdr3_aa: CASSLGQGEETQYF
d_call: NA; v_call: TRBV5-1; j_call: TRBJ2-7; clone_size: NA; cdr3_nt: TGCGCCAGCAGCTTGACAGGGTGGGACGAGCAGTACTTC; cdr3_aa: CASSLTGWDEQYF
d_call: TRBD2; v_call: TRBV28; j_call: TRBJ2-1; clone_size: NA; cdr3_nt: TGTGCCAGCAGTTCCAGGACTAGCCGGTACTCCTACAATGAGCAGTTCTTC; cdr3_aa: CASSSRTSRYSYNEQFF
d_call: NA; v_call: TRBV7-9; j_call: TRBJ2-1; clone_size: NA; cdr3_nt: TGTGCCAGCAGCTTACCCCCGGGTGGAGGTGGTCATGAGCAGTTCTTC; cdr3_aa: CASSLPPGGGGHEQFF
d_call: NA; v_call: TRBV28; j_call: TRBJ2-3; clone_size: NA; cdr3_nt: TGTGCCAGCAGTTTTAGGTCTCGGGTGTCGGATACGCAGTATTTT; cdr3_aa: CASSFRSRVSDTQYF
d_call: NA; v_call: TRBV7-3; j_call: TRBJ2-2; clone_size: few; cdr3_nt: TGTGCCAGCAGCTCTAGGACTCGGCCTCCAACCGGGGAGCTGTTTTTT; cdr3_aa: CASSSRTRPPTGELFF
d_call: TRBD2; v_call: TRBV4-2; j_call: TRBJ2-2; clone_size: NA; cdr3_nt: TGTGCCAGCAGCCAAAAGCGGGACGCCGGGGAGCTGTTTTTT; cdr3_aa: CASSQKRDAGELFF
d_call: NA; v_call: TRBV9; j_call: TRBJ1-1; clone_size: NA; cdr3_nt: TGTGCCAGCAGTCCAGGGGTGAACACTGAAGCTTTCTTT; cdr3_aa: CASSPGVNTEAFF
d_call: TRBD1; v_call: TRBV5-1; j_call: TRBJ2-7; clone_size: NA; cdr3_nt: TGCGCCAGCAGCTGGGACAGCTACGAGCAGTACTTC; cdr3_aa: CASSWDSYEQYF
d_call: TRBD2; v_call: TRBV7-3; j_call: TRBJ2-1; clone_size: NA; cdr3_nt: TGTGCCAGCAGCTTAGGGACTAGCGGGAGTATGAGTGAGCAGTTCTTC; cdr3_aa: CASSLGTSGSMSEQFF
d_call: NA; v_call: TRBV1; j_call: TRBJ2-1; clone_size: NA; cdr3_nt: TGCACCAGCAGCCAAGATAGGCGAGGAGGGACTAGCGGGAGGCGGAGCTCCTACAATGAGCAGTTCTTC; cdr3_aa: CTSSQDRRGGTSGRRSSYNEQFF
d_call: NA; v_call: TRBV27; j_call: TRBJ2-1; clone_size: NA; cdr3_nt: TGTGCCAGCAGTCACTTTGGGCAGCAGTTCTTC; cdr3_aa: CASSHFGQQFF
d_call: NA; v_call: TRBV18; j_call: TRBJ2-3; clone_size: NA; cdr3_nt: TGTGCCAGCTCACCAAGAACGCGAATGGAGGGCACAGATACGCAGTATTTT; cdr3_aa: CASSPRTRMEGTDTQYF
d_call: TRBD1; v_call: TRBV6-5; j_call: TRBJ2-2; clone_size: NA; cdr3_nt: TGTGCCAGCACCGTGGACAGGGTAGACACCGGGGAGCTGTTTTTT; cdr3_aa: CASTVDRVDTGELFF
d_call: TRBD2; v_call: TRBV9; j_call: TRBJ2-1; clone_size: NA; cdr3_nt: TGTGCCAGCAGCGCCCAGGGGGGAGGGGGCCTAGCGGGAGACGGCTACAATGAGCAGTTCTTC; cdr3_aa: CASSAQGGGGLAGDGYNEQFF
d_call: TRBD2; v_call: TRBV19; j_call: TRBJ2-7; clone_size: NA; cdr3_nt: TGTGCCAGTAGTATAGATGGCGGGACTAGAACTTACGAGCAGTACTTC; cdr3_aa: CASSIDGGTRTYEQYF
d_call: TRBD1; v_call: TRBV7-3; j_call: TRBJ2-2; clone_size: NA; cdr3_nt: TGTGCCAGCAGCCCCGGGACAGGGACCACCGGGGAGCTGTTTTTT; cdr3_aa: CASSPGTGTTGELFF
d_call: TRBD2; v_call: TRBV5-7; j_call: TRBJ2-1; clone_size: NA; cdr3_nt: TGTGCCAGCAGCCCGGGACTAGTGTCCTACAATGAGCAGTTCTTC; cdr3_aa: CASSPGLVSYNEQFF